The 13 T cell receptor beta chains below all came from one sample that was sequenced in a study of response to subunit inactivated influenza vaccine. TCRdb ran MiXCR on the RT-PCR reads and lists one entry per CDR3 protein. The sample lists some 500,000 distinct CDR3 sequences, about 15% occurring once. This sample comprised CD4+ T cells sorted from PBMCs, obtained less than 25 months after vaccination. These receptors came from a man aged 45 to 75 who received an inactivated influenza vaccine.

The chain links TRBV12-3 or TRBV12-4 to TRBJ2-1; 11 bases agree with TRBD2. V dropped 6 bases and J dropped 3; count of bases not matched to a gene: 7. CDR3 length: 16 residues. The CDR3 loop reads CASSSAGTSGYNEQFF. CDR3 nucleotides: TGTGCCAGCAGCTCTGCCGGGACTAGCGGCTACAATGAGCAGTTCTTC.

In its sample, this clonotype was seen a few times. The V and J genes are TRBV20-1 and TRBJ2-4; TRBD2 matches 11 bases. V dropped 5 bases and J dropped 8; count of bases not matched to a gene: 11. Germline CDR1 DFQATT, CDR2 SNEGSKA (reference sequence). The CDR3 has 15 amino acids. The CDR3 DNA sequence: TGCAGTGCTCACACTAGCGGGAGAATTAGGGACATTCAGTACTTC. Translating gives CSAHTSGRIRDIQYF.

This clonotype came up a few times. The V gene is TRBV20-1, the J gene TRBJ2-3; D unresolved. The CDR3 has 16 amino acids. Germline lookup yields CDR1 DFQATT and CDR2 SNEGSKA (reference sequence). V dropped 5 bases and J dropped 0 bases, with 18 bases sitting between them. DNA for the CDR3: TGCAGTGCTGGGCCCTATCGACGGAGTAGCACAGATACGCAGTATTTT. Translating gives CSAGPYRRSSTDTQYF.

The chain is built from TRBV10-3 and TRBJ2-3; TRBD1 might be the D (6 bases). This CDR3 has 15 residues. The V gene's germline CDR1 is ENHRY and CDR2 SYGVKD. V lost 7 bases to trimming and J lost 3 bases, with 17 bases between them. CDR3 nucleotides: TGTGCCATCACCACGGACAGAGTACAGACAGATACGCAGTATTTT. The encoded protein is CAITTDRVQTDTQYF.

V and J are TRBV5-5 and TRBJ1-1; 12 bases match TRBD1. In germline, CDR1 is SGHKS, CDR2 YYEKEE (reference sequence). V trimming: 4 bases; J trimming: 7 bases; junction bases outside the gene matches: 5. The CDR3 spans 14 residues. Written as DNA, the CDR3 is TGTGCCAGCAGCCACGGGACAGGGGGCGTTGAAGCTTTCTTT. It translates to CASSHGTGGVEAFF.

This clonotype was seen a single time. This chain joins TRBV29-1 and TRBJ1-2, with D uncertain. Per the germline V gene, CDR1 is SQVTM and CDR2 is ANQGSEA. This CDR3 has 12 residues. Trimming shortened V by 6 bases and J by 2 bases, and 10 bases separated the two germline ends. CDR3 sequence: CSVLARNYGYTF. CDR3 sequence (DNA): TGCAGCGTCCTGGCACGGAACTATGGCTACACCTTC.

At least ten counts were recorded for this clonotype. The rearrangement joins TRBV20-1 to TRBJ2-7; TRBD1 aligns across 9 bases. The germline V gene has CDR1 DFQATT and CDR2 SNEGSKA (reference sequence). The trim removed 2 bases at V and 1 base at J, leaving 3 bases unmatched. The CDR3 length is 14 residues. This chain's CDR3 is CSARSTGGSYEQYF. The CDR3 region has the DNA TGCAGTGCTAGATCGACAGGGGGTTCCTACGAGCAGTACTTC.

The chain links TRBV12-3 or TRBV12-4 to TRBJ2-7; 8 bases map to TRBD2. The CDR3 loop spans 15 amino acids. J was trimmed by 0 bases and V by 5 bases; bases with no gene match: 6. The CDR3, as DNA: TGTGCCAGCAGTATCGGGGGGGCCCGCTCCTACGAGCAGTACTTC. Translating it yields CASSIGGARSYEQYF.

This clonotype was detected only a few times. V usage is TRBV7-2 and J usage is TRBJ1-2, with TRBD1 matching 8 bases. Per germline, CDR1 SGHTA and CDR2 FQGNSA. This CDR3 comprises 14 residues. The trim removed 6 bases at V and 4 bases at J, leaving 7 bases unmatched. CDR3 nucleotide sequence: TGTGCCAGCAGTTCGGACAGGGTAGCCTATGGCTACACCTTC. It encodes CASSSDRVAYGYTF.

The CDR3 region has the DNA TGCAGTGCTCCACCAATTAGCGGGAGCTCCTACAATGAGCAGTTCTTC. It yields the protein CSAPPISGSSYNEQFF. The rearrangement joins TRBV20-1 to TRBJ2-1; 9 bases are a match to TRBD2. The CDR3 spans 16 residues. The V gene's germline CDR1 is DFQATT and CDR2 SNEGSKA (reference sequence). The V gene end was trimmed by 5 bases and the J gene end by 0 bases; junction bases not matched to a gene: 8.

This clonotype was counted a few times. This rearrangement joins TRBV28 to TRBJ1-3; D is undetermined. Germline assignment: CDR1 MDHEN and CDR2 SYDVKM. Trimming left V 5 bases short and J 4 bases short, with 12 bases between. The CDR3 covers 14 residues. The CDR3 sequence: CASSISNSGNTIYF. Here the CDR3 DNA reads TGTGCCAGCAGTATATCGAACTCCGGAAACACCATATATTTT.

This clonotype was picked up a small number of times. The chain is built from TRBV28 and TRBJ2-2, with TRBD1 matching 7 bases. The germline gives CDR1 MDHEN, CDR2 SYDVKM. V gave up 7 bases and J gave up 5 bases; unmatched junction bases: 10. The CDR3 covers 15 residues. This CDR3 reads CASTRMGQSTGELFF. CDR3 nucleotides: TGTGCCAGCACCCGGATGGGACAGAGTACCGGGGAGCTGTTTTTT.

This clonotype was counted at least ten times. The chain carries TRBV7-6 and TRBJ2-1; 14 bases fit TRBD2. There are 17 residues in the CDR3. Germline V gene sequence: CDR1 SGHVS, CDR2 FNYEAQ. V shed 1 base, J shed 10 bases, and the junction held 9 bases outside the gene matches. The CDR3 nucleotides are TGTGCCAGCAGCTTAGGCCGACTAGCGGGAGGGCTAGGGGAGCAGTTCTTC. Its protein product is CASSLGRLAGGLGEQFF.